This T cell receptor (beta chain) was identified during a study of shared clonotypes between healthy human individuals. This clone was detected ten times or more. An approximately 180 ng quantity of DNA, 25,000 to 30,000 T cell genomes, went into the sorted-subset replicate PCRs. Method: immunoSEQ multiplex PCR; TCRdb's copy keeps in-frame clones and lacks some. The sample includes more than 850,000 clones, 75% to 85% of them seen just once. It was into CD45RA+ naive and CD45RA-negative memory subsets that the CD4+ cells were split. J was trimmed by 5 bases and V by 1 base; bases with no gene match: 15. The CDR3 sequence is 18 residues long. CDR1 and CDR2 from the germline V gene are SGHTA and FQGNSA.

The chain recombines TRBV7-2 with TRBJ2-3, with 7 bases lining up with TRBD2. The TCR originated in a man aged 18 to 30 in good health. Some clones in this sample may be carry-over from other donors' samples. Sequences were obtained from memory CD4+ T cells from PBMCs. Specified subset: CD45RA-negative fraction. In DNA, the CDR3 is TGTGCCAGCAGCTTAGAGAGTATCCTAGCGGTGGAATTAGATACGCAGTATTTT. Translation gives CASSLESILAVELDTQYF.